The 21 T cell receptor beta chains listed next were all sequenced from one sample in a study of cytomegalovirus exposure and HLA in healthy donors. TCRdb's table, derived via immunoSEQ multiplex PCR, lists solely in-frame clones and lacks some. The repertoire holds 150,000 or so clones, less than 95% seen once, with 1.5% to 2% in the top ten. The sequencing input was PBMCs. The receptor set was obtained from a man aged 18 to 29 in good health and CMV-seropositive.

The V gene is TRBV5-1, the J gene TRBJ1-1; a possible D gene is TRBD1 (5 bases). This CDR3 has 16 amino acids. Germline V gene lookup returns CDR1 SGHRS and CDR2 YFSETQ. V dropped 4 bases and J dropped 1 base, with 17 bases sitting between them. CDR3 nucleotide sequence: TGCGCCAGCAGCCTTTTCCTGGGGGAGGGGAACACTGAAGCTTTCTTT. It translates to CASSLFLGEGNTEAFF.

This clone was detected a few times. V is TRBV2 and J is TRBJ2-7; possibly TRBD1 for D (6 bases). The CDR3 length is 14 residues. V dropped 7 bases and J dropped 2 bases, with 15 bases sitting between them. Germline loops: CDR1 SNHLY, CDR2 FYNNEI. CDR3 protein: CASTEGGTAYEQYF. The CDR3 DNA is TGTGCCAGCACAGAAGGGGGAACGGCCTACGAGCAGTACTTC.

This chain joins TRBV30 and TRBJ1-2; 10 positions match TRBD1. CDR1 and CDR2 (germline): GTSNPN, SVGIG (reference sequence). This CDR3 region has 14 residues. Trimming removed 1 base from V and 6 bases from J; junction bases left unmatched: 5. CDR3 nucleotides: TGTGCCTGGAGTGGGACAGGGGGATACGATGGCTACACCTTC. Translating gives CAWSGTGGYDGYTF.

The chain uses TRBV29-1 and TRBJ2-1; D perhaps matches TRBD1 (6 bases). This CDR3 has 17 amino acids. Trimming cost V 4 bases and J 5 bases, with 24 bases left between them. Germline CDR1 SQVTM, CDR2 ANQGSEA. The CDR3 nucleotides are TGCAGCGTTGTGAGGGGGAGCTCCAATCGACTTGACAATGAGCAGTTCTTC. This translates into CSVVRGSSNRLDNEQFF.

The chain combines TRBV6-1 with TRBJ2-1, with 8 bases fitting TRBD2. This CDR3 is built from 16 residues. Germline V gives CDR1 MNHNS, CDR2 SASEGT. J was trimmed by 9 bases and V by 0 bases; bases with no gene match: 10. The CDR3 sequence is CASSEAPGLGRGEQFF. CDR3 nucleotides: TGTGCCAGCAGTGAAGCGCCGGGACTAGGGCGAGGTGAGCAGTTCTTC.

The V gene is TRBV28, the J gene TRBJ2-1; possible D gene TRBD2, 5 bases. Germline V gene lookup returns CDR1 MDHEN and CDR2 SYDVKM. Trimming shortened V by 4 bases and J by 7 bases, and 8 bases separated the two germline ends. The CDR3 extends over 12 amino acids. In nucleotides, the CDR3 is TGTGCCAGCAGTTCCCCGGGAAATGAGCAGTTCTTC. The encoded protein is CASSSPGNEQFF.

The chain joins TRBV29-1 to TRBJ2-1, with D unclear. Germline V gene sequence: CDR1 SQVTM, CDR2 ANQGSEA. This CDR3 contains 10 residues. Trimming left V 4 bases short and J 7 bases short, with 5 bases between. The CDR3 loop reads CSVGANEQFF. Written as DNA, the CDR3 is TGCAGCGTTGGGGCTAATGAGCAGTTCTTC.

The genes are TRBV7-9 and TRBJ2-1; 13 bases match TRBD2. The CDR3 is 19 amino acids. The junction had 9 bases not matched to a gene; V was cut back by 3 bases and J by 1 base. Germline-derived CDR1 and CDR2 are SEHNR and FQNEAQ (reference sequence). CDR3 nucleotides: TGTGCCAGCAGCTTGTCCGGGACTAGCGGGAAGGGGTCCTACAATGAGCAGTTCTTC. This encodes CASSLSGTSGKGSYNEQFF.

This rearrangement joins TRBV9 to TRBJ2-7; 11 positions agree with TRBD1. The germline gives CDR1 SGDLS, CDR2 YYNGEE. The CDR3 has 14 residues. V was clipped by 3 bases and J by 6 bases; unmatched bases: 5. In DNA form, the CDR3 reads TGTGCCAGCAGCGCTAGGACAGGGGGCCGCGAGCAGTACTTC. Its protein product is CASSARTGGREQYF. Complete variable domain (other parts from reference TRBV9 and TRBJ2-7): DSGVTQTPKHLITATGQRVTLRCSPRSGDLSVYWYQQSLDQGLQFLIQYYNGEERAKGNILERFSAQQFPDLHSELNLSSLELGDSALYFCASSARTGGREQYFGPGTRLTVT.

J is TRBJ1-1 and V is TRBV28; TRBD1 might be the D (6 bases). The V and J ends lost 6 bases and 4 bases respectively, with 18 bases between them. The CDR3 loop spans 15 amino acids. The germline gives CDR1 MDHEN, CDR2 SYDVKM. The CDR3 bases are TGTGCCAGCAGACCAGCCCAACAGGGAGCCACTGAAGCTTTCTTT. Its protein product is CASRPAQQGATEAFF.

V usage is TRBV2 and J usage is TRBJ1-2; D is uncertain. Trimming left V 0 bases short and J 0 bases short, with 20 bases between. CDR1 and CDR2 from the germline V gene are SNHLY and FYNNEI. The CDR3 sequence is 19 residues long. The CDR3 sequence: CASSEAPTRYQTPNYGYTF. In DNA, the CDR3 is TGTGCCAGCAGTGAAGCGCCCACTAGGTACCAAACTCCTAACTATGGCTACACCTTC.

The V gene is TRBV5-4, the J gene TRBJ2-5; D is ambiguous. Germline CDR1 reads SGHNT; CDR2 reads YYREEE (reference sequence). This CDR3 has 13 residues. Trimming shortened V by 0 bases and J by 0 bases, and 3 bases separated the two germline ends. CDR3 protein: CASSLVYQETQYF. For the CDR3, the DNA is TGTGCCAGCAGCTTGGTCTACCAAGAGACCCAGTACTTC.

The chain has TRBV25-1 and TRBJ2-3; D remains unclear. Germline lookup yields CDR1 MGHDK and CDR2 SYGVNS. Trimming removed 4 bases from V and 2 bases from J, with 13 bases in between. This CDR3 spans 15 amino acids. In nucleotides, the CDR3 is TGTGCCAGCAGTGGCCAGATCGCCTCCACAGATACGCAGTATTTT. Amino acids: CASSGQIASTDTQYF.

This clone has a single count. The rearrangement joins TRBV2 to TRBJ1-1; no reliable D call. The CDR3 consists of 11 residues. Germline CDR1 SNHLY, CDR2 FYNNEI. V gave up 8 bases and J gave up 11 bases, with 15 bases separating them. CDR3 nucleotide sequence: TGTGCCAGCGTTTATAGTAGTGAGGCTTTCTTT. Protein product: CASVYSSEAFF.

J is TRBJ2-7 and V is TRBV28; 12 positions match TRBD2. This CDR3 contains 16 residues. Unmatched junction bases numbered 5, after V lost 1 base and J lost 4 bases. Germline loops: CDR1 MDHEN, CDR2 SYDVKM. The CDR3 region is CASSLSSGRAGYEQYF. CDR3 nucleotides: TGTGCCAGCAGTTTATCTAGCGGGAGGGCCGGGTACGAGCAGTACTTC.

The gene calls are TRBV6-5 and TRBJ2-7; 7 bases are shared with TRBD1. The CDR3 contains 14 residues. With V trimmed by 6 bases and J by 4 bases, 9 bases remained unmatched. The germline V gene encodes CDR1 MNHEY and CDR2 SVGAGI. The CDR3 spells CASRPDGTEYEQYF. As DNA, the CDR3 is TGTGCCAGCAGGCCGGACGGGACAGAATACGAGCAGTACTTC.

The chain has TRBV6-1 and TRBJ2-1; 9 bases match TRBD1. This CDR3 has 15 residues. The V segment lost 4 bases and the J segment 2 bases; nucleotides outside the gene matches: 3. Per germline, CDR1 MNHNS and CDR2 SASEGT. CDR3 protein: CASSARQGAYNEQFF. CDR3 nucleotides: TGTGCCAGCAGTGCGAGACAGGGGGCCTACAATGAGCAGTTCTTC.

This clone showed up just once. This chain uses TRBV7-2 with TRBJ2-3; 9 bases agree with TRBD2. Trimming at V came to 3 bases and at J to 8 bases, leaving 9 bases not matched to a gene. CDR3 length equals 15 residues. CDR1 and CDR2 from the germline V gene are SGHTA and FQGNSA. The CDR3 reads CASSFPSGTGGTQYF. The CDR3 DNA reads TGTGCCAGCAGCTTCCCTAGCGGGACCGGGGGTACGCAGTATTTT.

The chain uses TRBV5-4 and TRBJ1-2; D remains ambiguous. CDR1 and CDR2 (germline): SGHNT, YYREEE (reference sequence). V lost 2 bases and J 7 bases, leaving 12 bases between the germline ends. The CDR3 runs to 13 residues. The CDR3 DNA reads TGTGCCAGCAGCTTTGACGGGAGACGTGGCTACACCTTC. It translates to CASSFDGRRGYTF.

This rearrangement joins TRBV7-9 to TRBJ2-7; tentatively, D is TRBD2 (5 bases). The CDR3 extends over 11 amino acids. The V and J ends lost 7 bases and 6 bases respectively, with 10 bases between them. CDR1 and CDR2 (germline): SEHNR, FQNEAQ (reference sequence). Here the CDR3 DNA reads TGTGCCAGCATCATCGAGGGCGAGCAGTACTTC. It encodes CASIIEGEQYF.

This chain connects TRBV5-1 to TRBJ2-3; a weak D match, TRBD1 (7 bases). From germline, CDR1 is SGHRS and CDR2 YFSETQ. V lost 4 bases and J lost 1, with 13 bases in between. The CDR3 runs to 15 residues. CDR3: CASSPQGGGTDTQYF. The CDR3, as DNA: TGCGCCAGCAGCCCCCAGGGGGGAGGCACAGATACGCAGTATTTT.